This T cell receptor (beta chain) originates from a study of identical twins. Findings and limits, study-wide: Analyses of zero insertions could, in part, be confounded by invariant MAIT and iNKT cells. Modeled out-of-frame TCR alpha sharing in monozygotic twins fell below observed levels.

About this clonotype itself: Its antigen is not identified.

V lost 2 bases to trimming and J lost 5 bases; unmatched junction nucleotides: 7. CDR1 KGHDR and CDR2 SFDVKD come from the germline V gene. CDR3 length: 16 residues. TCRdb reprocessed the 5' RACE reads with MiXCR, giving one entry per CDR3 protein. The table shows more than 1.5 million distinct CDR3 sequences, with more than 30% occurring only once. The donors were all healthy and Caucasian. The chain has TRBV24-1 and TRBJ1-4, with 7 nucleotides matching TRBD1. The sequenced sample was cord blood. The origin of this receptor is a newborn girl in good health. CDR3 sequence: CATSDSLDRENEKLFF. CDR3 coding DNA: TGTGCCACCAGTGATTCACTAGACAGGGAGAATGAAAAACTGTTTTTT.